The TCR beta chain under discussion was sequenced for a study of tumor-infiltrating lymphocytes in localized non-small cell lung cancer. With 6 bases clipped from V and 2 bases from J, the junction kept 11 bases outside the gene matches. This CDR3 spans 18 amino acids. Germline V CDR1 and CDR2: ENHRY, SYGVKD. Repertoires were generated with immunoSEQ multiplex PCR, while TCRdb's copy carries only in-frame clones and drops some. The table records about 13,000 clones, about 71% of them present only once. The chain links TRBV10-3 to TRBJ2-2, with 11 bases that match TRBD2. The TCR comes from a human donor with non-small cell lung cancer. Sequences were obtained from uninvolved lung tissue not adjacent to the tumor. The CDR3 loop reads CAIRAGTGTSGNTGELFF. CDR3 DNA sequence: TGTGCCATCAGGGCCGGGACAGGGACTAGCGGCAACACCGGGGAGCTGTTTTTT.